This entry lists 27 T cell receptor beta chains sequenced from one sample in a study of shared clonotypes between healthy human individuals. Data came from immunoSEQ multiplex PCR; TCRdb stores just in-frame clones and leaves some out. The table includes more than 2,000,000 clones, around 94% detected once. Material: naive CD4+ T cells sorted from blood. Described subset: CD45RA+ positively selected. All receptors derive from a man aged 18 to 29 in good health.

V usage is TRBV5-4 and J usage is TRBJ1-2; D gene unclear. The germline CDR1 and CDR2 sequences are SGHNT and YYREEE (reference sequence). This CDR3 is 15 amino acids long. V shed 4 bases and J shed 4 bases, with 17 bases lying between them. CDR3 DNA sequence: TGTGCCAGCAGCCCGAGAGCTGAGAGTGGCTATGGCTACACCTTC. It codes for CASSPRAESGYGYTF.

The genes are TRBV2 and TRBJ2-7, with 10 bases matching TRBD1. This CDR3 is 15 amino acids long. Germline CDR1 SNHLY, CDR2 FYNNEI. V lost 5 bases to trimming and J lost 2 bases; unmatched junction nucleotides: 6. CDR3 amino acids: CASSPEGQGTYEQYF. In DNA, the CDR3 is TGTGCCAGCAGTCCGGAGGGACAGGGGACCTACGAGCAGTACTTC.

V is TRBV30 and J is TRBJ2-7; 9 bases are shared with TRBD1. V lost 8 bases, J lost 6 bases, and 8 bases stayed unmatched. In germline, CDR1 is GTSNPN, CDR2 SVGIG (reference sequence). The CDR3 length is 12 residues. The DNA for the CDR3 is TGTGCCGGCGGGACAGGGATAACCGAGCAGTACTTC. It codes for CAGGTGITEQYF.

The gene calls are TRBV30 and TRBJ2-5; 10 nucleotides align to TRBD1. The germline gives CDR1 GTSNPN, CDR2 SVGIG (reference sequence). The junction had 6 bases not matched to a gene; V was cut back by 3 bases and J by 5 bases. CDR3 length: 14 residues. The CDR3 nucleotides are TGTGCCTGGAGGGGGGACAGGGGTTTGGAGACCCAGTACTTC. It is translated as CAWRGDRGLETQYF. Variable domain in full (rest from reference TRBV30 and TRBJ2-5): SQTIHQWPATLVQPVGSPLSLECTVEGTSNPNLYWYRQAAGRGLQLLFYSVGIGQISSEVPQNLSASRPQDRQFILSSKKLLLSDSGFYLCAWRGDRGLETQYFGPGTRLLVL.

As to this clone: The germline gene is not matched at one end of the junction; a read error may be the cause. Other DNA sequences in this specimen translate into the identical CDR3. The rearrangement joins TRBV2 to TRBJ2-7; 7 bases align to TRBD1. Germline CDR1 is SNHLY and CDR2 is FYNNEI. The CDR3 extends over 15 amino acids. Here the CDR3 DNA reads TGTGCCAGCAGCGAAGAGGCAGGGGGCTCCTACGAGCAGTACTTC. Its protein product is CASSEEAGGSYEQYF.

This chain uses TRBV6-1 with TRBJ1-3; tentatively, D is TRBD1 (5 bases). The V end was cut by 2 bases, the J end by 3 bases, with 14 bases between. Germline V gene lookup returns CDR1 MNHNS and CDR2 SASEGT. The CDR3 is 16 amino acids. CDR3 bases: TGTGCCAGCAGTGAAAGCCCGCGGGGGTTTGGAAACACCATATATTTT. Its protein product is CASSESPRGFGNTIYF.

The chain recombines TRBV19 with TRBJ1-1; a possible D gene is TRBD1 (6 bases). Trimming cost V 8 bases and J 3 bases, with 19 bases left between them. The CDR3 has 15 residues. Germline CDR1 and CDR2: LNHDA and SQIVND (reference sequence). The CDR3 DNA reads as TGTGCCAGTGCTTCCAGGAACAGGGTGGACACTGAAGCTTTCTTT. The encoded protein is CASASRNRVDTEAFF.

Of note for this clone: Other DNA sequences in the same sample also yield this CDR3. The chain is built from TRBV6-5 and TRBJ1-2; D unclear. CDR3 length: 13 residues. Deletions cut 4 bases from V and 2 bases from J, with 8 bases between. Per germline, CDR1 MNHEY and CDR2 SVGAGI. CDR3 residues: CASSSGLNYGYTF. Written as DNA, the CDR3 is TGTGCCAGCAGTTCCGGTTTAAACTATGGCTACACCTTC.

The V and J genes are TRBV25-1 and TRBJ2-7; D remains unclear. Germline values: CDR1 MGHDK, CDR2 SYGVNS. The V gene lost 3 bases and the J gene lost 0 bases, with 12 bases spanning the gap. There are 15 residues in the CDR3. In nucleotides, the CDR3 is TGTGCCAGCAGTGAGACCAGCAAGAGCTCCTACGAGCAGTACTTC. It yields the protein CASSETSKSSYEQYF.

The rearrangement uses TRBV30 and TRBJ2-5; a possible D gene is TRBD1 (6 bases). Germline V gives CDR1 GTSNPN, CDR2 SVGIG (reference sequence). V was cut by 4 bases and J by 2 bases, with 14 bases left in between. The CDR3 extends over 14 amino acids. The CDR3 loop reads CAWIRDNLQETQYF. The CDR3 DNA is TGTGCCTGGATCCGGGACAACCTGCAAGAGACCCAGTACTTC.

The V gene is TRBV25-1, the J gene TRBJ2-7; 10 nucleotides match TRBD2. Germline CDR1 MGHDK, CDR2 SYGVNS. The CDR3 contains 15 residues. Trimming removed 1 base from V and 1 base from J; junction bases left unmatched: 1. The CDR3 reads CASSELLAGSYEQYF. The CDR3 bases are TGTGCCAGCAGTGAATTACTAGCGGGGTCCTACGAGCAGTACTTC.

This clone has more than one count but fewer than ten. V is TRBV30 and J is TRBJ2-3; TRBD1 is a possible D gene (5 bases). Deletions cut 8 bases from V and 4 bases from J, with 13 bases between. Germline lookup yields CDR1 GTSNPN and CDR2 SVGIG (reference sequence). This CDR3 is 12 amino acids long. The CDR3 nucleotides read TGTGCCCTGGAACAGGCCGCAGATACGCAGTATTTT. Translating it yields CALEQAADTQYF.

The chain combines TRBV7-2 with TRBJ2-5; TRBD2 matches 7 bases. J was trimmed by 4 bases and V by 1 base; bases with no gene match: 3. Germline CDR1 is SGHTA and CDR2 is FQGNSA. This CDR3 has 14 residues. The CDR3 nucleotides read TGTGCCAGCAGCTTAGGGACTAGGGTAGAGACCCAGTACTTC. Translated: CASSLGTRVETQYF. The complete variable domain, with remaining parts taken from reference TRBV7-2 and TRBJ2-5, reads GAGVSQSPSNKVTEKGKDVELRCDPISGHTALYWYRQSLGQGLEFLIYFQGNSAPDKSGLPSDRFSAERTGGSVSTLTIQRTQQEDSAVYLCASSLGTRVETQYFGPGTRLLVL.

The chain uses TRBV5-4 and TRBJ2-7; D is ambiguous. From germline, CDR1 is SGHNT and CDR2 YYREEE (reference sequence). This CDR3 spans 13 amino acids. Deletions cut 0 bases from V and 7 bases from J, with 11 bases between. CDR3 coding DNA: TGTGCCAGCAGCTTGGGGAGATGGAAAGAGCAGTACTTC. It encodes CASSLGRWKEQYF.

J is TRBJ1-1 and V is TRBV25-1; no reliable D call. This CDR3 has 14 amino acids. CDR1 and CDR2 (germline): MGHDK, SYGVNS. V lost 3 bases to trimming and J lost 3 bases, with 11 bases between them. CDR3 sequence reads: CASSEGSRYTEAFF. The CDR3 DNA reads as TGTGCCAGCAGTGAGGGCAGTAGGTACACTGAAGCTTTCTTT.

For the CDR3, the DNA is TGCGCCAGCAGCCTGGGGGGACCCAGCATGAACACTGAAGCTTTCTTT. Amino acid sequence: CASSLGGPSMNTEAFF. The V and J genes are TRBV5-1 and TRBJ1-1, with D possibly TRBD1 on 5 matching bases. CDR1 and CDR2 from the germline V gene are SGHRS and YFSETQ. V was cut by 4 bases and J by 0 bases, with 16 bases left in between. This CDR3 has 16 residues.

The V gene is TRBV30, the J gene TRBJ2-4; D gene unclear. The CDR3 has 12 residues. Trimming pared 1 base from V and 8 bases from J, leaving 9 bases between. Germline CDR1 GTSNPN, CDR2 SVGIG (reference sequence). The CDR3 DNA reads as TGTGCCTGGAGTGCCGCCCTAGACATTCAGTACTTC. Amino acid sequence: CAWSAALDIQYF. The complete variable domain, with remaining parts taken from reference TRBV30 and TRBJ2-4, reads SQTIHQWPATLVQPVGSPLSLECTVEGTSNPNLYWYRQAAGRGLQLLFYSVGIGQISSEVPQNLSASRPQDRQFILSSKKLLLSDSGFYLCAWSAALDIQYFGAGTRLSVL.

The V call is TRBV21-1, the J call TRBJ1-4; the table's D call, TRBD1, has no DNA check behind it. TRBV21-1 is recorded as a pseudogene. The CDR3 is 16 residues long. The CDR3 is CASSHRQGGSREKLFF. DNA of the CDR3: TGTGCCAGCAGCCATCGACAGGGGGGGTCTCGAGAAAAACTGTTTTTT.

The rearrangement uses TRBV5-1 and TRBJ1-6, with TRBD1 matching over 8 bases. The CDR3 contains 19 residues. Germline V CDR1 and CDR2: SGHRS, YFSETQ. With V trimmed by 4 bases and J by 0 bases, 12 bases remained unmatched. The CDR3 region has the DNA TGCGCCAGCAGCCGGAGGGGGCAGGGGGCGAGCTCCTATAATTCACCCCTCCACTTT. Translated: CASSRRGQGASSYNSPLHF.

The chain uses TRBV6-1 and TRBJ2-3; D gene uncertain. This CDR3 is built from 16 residues. CDR1 is MNHNS, CDR2 SASEGT, per germline. The V gene lost 2 bases and the J gene lost 0 bases, with 12 bases spanning the gap. CDR3 in DNA: TGTGCCAGCAGTGAACAGGTAGTTAGGAGCACAGATACGCAGTATTTT. This codes for CASSEQVVRSTDTQYF.

The CDR3 nucleotides read TGTGCCAGCAGCTTGGAGGGGGGGTCCCACGAGCAGTACTTC. This gives the protein CASSLEGGSHEQYF. This sequence joins TRBV5-5 and TRBJ2-7, with a possible D match to TRBD2 (7 bases). The CDR3 sequence is 14 residues long. Trimming took 0 bases from V and 5 from J, leaving 12 bases between them. The germline gives CDR1 SGHKS, CDR2 YYEKEE (reference sequence).

V and J are TRBV2 and TRBJ1-1; D is undetermined. Trimming removed 0 bases from V and 1 base from J, with 6 bases in between. Per germline, CDR1 SNHLY and CDR2 FYNNEI. The CDR3 runs 14 residues. The CDR3 nucleotides read TGTGCCAGCAGTGAAGCAAGCAGGAACACTGAAGCTTTCTTT. Protein: CASSEASRNTEAFF.

The rearrangement uses TRBV6-1 and TRBJ1-1; D is undetermined. Trimming removed 5 bases at V and 7 bases at J, with 8 bases between. The CDR3 sequence is 11 residues long. Germline V CDR1 and CDR2: MNHNS, SASEGT. In DNA form, the CDR3 reads TGTGCCAGCAGTTTGTCGATTGAAGCTTTCTTT. Encoded protein: CASSLSIEAFF.

This clone came up a few times. This chain joins TRBV7-6 and TRBJ2-1, with 10 bases lining up with TRBD2. V shed 4 bases, J shed 4 bases, and the junction held 7 bases outside the gene matches. CDR3 length equals 16 residues. Germline assignment: CDR1 SGHVS and CDR2 FNYEAQ. This CDR3 reads CASSSSASGGYNEQFF. CDR3 coding DNA: TGTGCCAGCAGCTCGTCGGCTAGCGGGGGTTACAATGAGCAGTTCTTC.

About this clone: The sample carries other DNA sequences with the same CDR3. The CDR3 nucleotides read TGCGCCAGCAGCTTGACAACGATGAACACTGAAGCTTTCTTT. Amino acids: CASSLTTMNTEAFF. The V and J genes are TRBV5-1 and TRBJ1-1, with D unresolved. CDR1 SGHRS and CDR2 YFSETQ come from the germline V gene. The CDR3 runs to 14 residues. V lost 1 base and J lost 0, with 7 bases in between.

This clone occurred a few times. The rearrangement joins TRBV5-1 to TRBJ2-7, with 12 bases aligning to TRBD1. This CDR3 contains 16 residues. Germline V gene lookup returns CDR1 SGHRS and CDR2 YFSETQ. V lost 0 bases to trimming and J lost 0 bases; unmatched junction nucleotides: 1. CDR3 bases: TGCGCCAGCAGCTTGGGGGGACAGGGGGCCTCCTACGAGCAGTACTTC. Translating it yields CASSLGGQGASYEQYF.

The rearrangement uses TRBV18 and TRBJ2-1, with D maybe TRBD1 (8 bases). Germline loops: CDR1 KGHSH, CDR2 LQKENI. Trimming stripped 1 base from V and 6 bases from J, with 13 bases between. This CDR3 is 15 amino acids long. CDR3 sequence: CASSPQQGGANEQFF. The CDR3 region has the DNA TGTGCCAGCTCACCACAACAGGGGGGGGCCAATGAGCAGTTCTTC.